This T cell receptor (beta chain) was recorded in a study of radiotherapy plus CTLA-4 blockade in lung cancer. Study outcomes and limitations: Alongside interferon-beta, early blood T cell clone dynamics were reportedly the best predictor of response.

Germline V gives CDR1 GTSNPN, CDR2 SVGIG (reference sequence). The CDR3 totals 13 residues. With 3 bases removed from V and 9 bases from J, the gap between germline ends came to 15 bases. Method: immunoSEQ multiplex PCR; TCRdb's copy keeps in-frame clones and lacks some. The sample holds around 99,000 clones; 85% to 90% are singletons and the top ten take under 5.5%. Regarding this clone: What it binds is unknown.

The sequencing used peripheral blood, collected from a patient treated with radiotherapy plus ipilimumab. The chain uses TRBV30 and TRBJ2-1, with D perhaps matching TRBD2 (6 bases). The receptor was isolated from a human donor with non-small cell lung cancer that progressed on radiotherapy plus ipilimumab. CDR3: CAWSQGLSGEQFF. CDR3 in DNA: TGTGCCTGGAGCCAGGGACTGAGCGGTGAGCAGTTCTTC.